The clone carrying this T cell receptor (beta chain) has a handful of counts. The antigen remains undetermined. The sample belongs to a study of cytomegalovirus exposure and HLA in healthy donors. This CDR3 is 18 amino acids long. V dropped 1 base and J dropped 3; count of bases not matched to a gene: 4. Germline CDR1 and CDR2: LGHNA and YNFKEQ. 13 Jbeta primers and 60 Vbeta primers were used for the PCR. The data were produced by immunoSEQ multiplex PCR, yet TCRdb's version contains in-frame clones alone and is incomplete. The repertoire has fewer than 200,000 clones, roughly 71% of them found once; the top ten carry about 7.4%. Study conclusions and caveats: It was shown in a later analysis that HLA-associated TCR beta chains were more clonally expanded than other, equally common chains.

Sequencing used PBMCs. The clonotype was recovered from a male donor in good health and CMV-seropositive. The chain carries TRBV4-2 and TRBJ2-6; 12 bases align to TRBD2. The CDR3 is CASSQGLAGVVGANVLTF. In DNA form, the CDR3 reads TGTGCCAGCAGCCAAGGACTAGCGGGGGTGGTTGGGGCCAACGTCCTGACTTTC.